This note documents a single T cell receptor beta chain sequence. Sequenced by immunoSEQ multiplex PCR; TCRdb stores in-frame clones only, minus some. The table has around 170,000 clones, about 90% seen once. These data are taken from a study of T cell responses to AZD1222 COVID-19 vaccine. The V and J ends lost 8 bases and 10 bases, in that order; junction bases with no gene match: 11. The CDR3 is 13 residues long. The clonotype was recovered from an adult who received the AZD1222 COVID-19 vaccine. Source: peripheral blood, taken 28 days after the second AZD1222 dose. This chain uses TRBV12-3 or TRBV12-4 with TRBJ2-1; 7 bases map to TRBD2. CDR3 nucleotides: TGTGCCAGCGTTACCCGGGGAGGGCGAGAGCAGTTCTTC. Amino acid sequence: CASVTRGGREQFF.